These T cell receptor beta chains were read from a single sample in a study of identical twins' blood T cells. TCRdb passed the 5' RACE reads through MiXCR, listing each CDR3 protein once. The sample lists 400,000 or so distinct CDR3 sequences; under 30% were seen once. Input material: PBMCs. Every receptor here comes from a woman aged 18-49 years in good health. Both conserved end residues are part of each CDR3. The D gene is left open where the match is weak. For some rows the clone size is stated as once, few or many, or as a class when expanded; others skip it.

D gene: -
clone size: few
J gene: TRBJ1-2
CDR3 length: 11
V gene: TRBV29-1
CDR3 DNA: TGCAGCGTTGAGTGGTCGGATGGCTACACCTTC
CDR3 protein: CSVEWSDGYTF

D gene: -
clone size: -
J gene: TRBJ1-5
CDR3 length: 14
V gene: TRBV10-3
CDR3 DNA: TGTGCCATCAGTCATGACAGGAACAATCAGCCCCAGCATTTT
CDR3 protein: CAISHDRNNQPQHF

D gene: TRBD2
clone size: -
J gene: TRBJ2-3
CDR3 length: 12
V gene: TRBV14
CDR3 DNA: TGTGCCAGCAGCCTAACACTAGCGGCGCAGTATTTT
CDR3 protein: CASSLTLAAQYF

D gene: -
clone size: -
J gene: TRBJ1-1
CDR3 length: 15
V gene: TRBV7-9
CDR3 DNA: TGTGCCAGCAGCTTAGCAGTTACCATGAACACTGAATCTTTCTTT
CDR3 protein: CASSLAVTMNTESFF

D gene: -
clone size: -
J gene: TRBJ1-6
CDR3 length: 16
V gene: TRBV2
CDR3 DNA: TGTGCCAGCAGTGTACCGGCTTCCCTTTCCAATTCACCCCTCCACTTT
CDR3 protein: CASSVPASLSNSPLHF

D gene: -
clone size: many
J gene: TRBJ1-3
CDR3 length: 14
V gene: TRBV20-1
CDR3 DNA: TGCAGTGCTAGGGAGTTTTCTACTGGAAACACCATATATTTT
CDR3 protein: CSAREFSTGNTIYF

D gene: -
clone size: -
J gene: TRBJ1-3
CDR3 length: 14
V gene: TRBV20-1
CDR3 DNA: TGCAGTGCTACCTATAACTCCGTAGGAAACACCATATATTTT
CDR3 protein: CSATYNSVGNTIYF

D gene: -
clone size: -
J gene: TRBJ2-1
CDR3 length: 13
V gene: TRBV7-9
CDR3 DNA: TGTGCCAGCAGCTTACCGCGGTGGGATGAGCAGTTCTTC
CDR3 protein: CASSLPRWDEQFF

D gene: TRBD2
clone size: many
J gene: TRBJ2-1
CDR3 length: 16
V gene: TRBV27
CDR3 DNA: TGTGCCAGCAGTTTACGGGCTAGCGGGAGAGTCATTGAGCAGTTCTTC
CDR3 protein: CASSLRASGRVIEQFF

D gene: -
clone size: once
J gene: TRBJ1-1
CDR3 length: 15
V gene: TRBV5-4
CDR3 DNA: TGTGCCAGCAGCTCCGGGACGTCCATGGTCACTGAAGCTTTCTTT
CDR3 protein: CASSSGTSMVTEAFF

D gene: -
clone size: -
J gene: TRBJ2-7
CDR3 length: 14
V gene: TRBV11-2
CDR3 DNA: TGTGCCAGCAGCTTATTAGGACGTTCATACGAGCAGTACTTC
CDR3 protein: CASSLLGRSYEQYF

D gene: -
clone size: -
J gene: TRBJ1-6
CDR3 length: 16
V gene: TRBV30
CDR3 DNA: TGTGCCTGGAGTGACTCACAGAGCTCCTATAATTCACCCCTCCACTTT
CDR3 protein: CAWSDSQSSYNSPLHF

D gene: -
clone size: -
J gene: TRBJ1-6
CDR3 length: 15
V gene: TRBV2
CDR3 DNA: TGTGCCAGCAGTACACAGGGAGCCCGTGATTCACCCCTCCACTTT
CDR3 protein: CASSTQGARDSPLHF

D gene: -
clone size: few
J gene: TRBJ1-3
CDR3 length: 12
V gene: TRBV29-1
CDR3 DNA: TGCAGCGCTGTGAACTCTGGAAACACCATATATTTT
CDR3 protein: CSAVNSGNTIYF

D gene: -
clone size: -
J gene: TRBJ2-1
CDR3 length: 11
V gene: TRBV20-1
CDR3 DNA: TGCAGTGCTAGAGCATCCCATGAGCAGTTCTTC
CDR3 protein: CSARASHEQFF

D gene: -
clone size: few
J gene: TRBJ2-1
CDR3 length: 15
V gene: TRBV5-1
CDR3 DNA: TGCGCCAGCAGCTTGGACGGGACTTCCTACAATGAGCAGTTCTTC
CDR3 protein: CASSLDGTSYNEQFF

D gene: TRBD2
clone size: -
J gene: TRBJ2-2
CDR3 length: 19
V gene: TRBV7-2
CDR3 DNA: TGTGCCAGCAGCTTTAGGGGGACTAGCGGGCCTTCCCGAACTGGGGAGCTGTTTTTT
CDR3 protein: CASSFRGTSGPSRTGELFF

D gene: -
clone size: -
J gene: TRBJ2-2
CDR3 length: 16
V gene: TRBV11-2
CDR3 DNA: TGTGCCAGCAGCTTAGAGGTTAGCGGTAACACCGGGGAGCTGTTTTTT
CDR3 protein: CASSLEVSGNTGELFF

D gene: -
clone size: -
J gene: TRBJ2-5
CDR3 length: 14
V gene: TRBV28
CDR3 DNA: TGTGCCAGCAGCCAACCGAAACGGCAAGAGACCCAGTACTTC
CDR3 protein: CASSQPKRQETQYF

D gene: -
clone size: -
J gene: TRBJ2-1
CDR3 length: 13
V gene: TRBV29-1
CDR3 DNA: TGCAGCGTTACTACATTTATCCAGGGTGAGCAGTTCTTC
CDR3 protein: CSVTTFIQGEQFF

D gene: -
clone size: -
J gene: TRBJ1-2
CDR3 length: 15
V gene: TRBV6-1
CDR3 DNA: TGTGCCAGCAGTGAAGGCTGGGGGACTGAATATGGCTACACCTTC
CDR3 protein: CASSEGWGTEYGYTF

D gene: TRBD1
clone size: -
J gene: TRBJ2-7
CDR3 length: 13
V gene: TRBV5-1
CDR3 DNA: TGCGCCAGCAGCGACCAGGGGGCCGACGAGCAGTACTTC
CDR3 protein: CASSDQGADEQYF

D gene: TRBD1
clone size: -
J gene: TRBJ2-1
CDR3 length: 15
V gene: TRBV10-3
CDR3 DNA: TGTGCCATCAGGGGATTGCAGGGGGAATACAATGAGCAGTTCTTC
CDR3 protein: CAIRGLQGEYNEQFF

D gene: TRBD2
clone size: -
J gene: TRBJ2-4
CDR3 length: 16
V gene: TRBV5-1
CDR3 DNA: TGCGCCAGCAGCTCAGCCCTAGCGGGAGTGGTAAACATTCAGTACTTC
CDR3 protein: CASSSALAGVVNIQYF

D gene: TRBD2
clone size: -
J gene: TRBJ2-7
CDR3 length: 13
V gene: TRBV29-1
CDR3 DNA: TGCAGTGGAACGGGGACTAGATCCTACGAGCAGTACTTC
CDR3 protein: CSGTGTRSYEQYF

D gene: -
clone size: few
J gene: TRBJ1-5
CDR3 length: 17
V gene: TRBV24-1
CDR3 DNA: TGTGCCACCAGTCTTACCGGGCCTCCACATAGCAATCAGCCCCAGCATTTT
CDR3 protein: CATSLTGPPHSNQPQHF

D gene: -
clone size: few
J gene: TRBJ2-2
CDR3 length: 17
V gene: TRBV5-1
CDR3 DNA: TGCGCCAGCAGCTTGAACCCCAGGGGCCCGAACACCGGGGAGCTGTTTTTT
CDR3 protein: CASSLNPRGPNTGELFF

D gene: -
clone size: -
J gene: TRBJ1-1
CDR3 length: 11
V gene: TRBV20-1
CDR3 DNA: TGCAGTGCTCGGGAGGGAAGGGAAGCTTTCTTT
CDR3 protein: CSAREGREAFF

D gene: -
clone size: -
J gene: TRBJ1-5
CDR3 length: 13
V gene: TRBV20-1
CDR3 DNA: TGCAGTGCTAGCGATCCGGGGGCTCAGCCCCAGCATTTT
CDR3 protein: CSASDPGAQPQHF

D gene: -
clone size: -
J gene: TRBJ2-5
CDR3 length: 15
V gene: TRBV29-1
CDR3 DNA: TGCAGCGTTGATTATATGGCGGAGGAGATGGAGACCCAGTACTTC
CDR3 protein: CSVDYMAEEMETQYF

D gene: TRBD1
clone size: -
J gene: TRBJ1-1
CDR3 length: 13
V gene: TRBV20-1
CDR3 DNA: TGCAGTGCTAGCAGGGGGCGATGGACTGAAGCTTTCTTT
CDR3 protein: CSASRGRWTEAFF

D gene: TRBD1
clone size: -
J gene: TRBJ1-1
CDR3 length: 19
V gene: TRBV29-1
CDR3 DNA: TGCAGCGTTGAAGATCTTTCTTTGAAGGCAGGGGGTATGAACACTGAAGCTTTCTTT
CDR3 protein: CSVEDLSLKAGGMNTEAFF

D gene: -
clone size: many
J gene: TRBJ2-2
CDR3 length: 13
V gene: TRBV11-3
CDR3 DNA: TGTGCCAGCAGCTTAAGGGTCACCGGGGAGCTGTTTTTT
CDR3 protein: CASSLRVTGELFF

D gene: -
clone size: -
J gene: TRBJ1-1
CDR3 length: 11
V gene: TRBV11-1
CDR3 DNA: TGTGCCAGCAGCTTGGCAGCTGAAGCTTTCTTT
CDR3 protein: CASSLAAEAFF

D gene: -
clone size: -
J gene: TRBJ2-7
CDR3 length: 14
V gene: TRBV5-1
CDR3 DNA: TGCGCCAGCAGCGGGACGGGGCTTATAATCGAGCAGTACTTC
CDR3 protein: CASSGTGLIIEQYF

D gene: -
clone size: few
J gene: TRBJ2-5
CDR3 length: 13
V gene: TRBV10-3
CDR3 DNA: TGTGCCATCAGTGTGGGGGGACCAGAGACCCAGTACTTC
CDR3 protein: CAISVGGPETQYF

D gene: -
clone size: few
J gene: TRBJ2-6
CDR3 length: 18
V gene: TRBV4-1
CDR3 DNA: TGCGCCAGCAGCCAAGAAGTCCAGGTCCTCTCTGGGGCCAACGTCCTGACTTTC
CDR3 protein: CASSQEVQVLSGANVLTF

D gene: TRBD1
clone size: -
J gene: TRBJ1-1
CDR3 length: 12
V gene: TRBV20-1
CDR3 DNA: TGCAGTGCTAGGGGACAGGCCCCAGCGGCTTTCTTT
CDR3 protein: CSARGQAPAAFF

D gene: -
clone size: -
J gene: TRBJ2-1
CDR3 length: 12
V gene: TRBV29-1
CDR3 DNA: TGCAGCGTTGAACGACAGGTAAATGAGCAGTTCTTC
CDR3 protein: CSVERQVNEQFF

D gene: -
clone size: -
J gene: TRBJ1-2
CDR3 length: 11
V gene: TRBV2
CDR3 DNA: TGTGCCACTACCCGAGCAGGGACCTACACCTTC
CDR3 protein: CATTRAGTYTF

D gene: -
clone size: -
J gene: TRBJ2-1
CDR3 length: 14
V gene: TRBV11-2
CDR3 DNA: TGTGCCAGCAGCCCTTGGGGCCTTTACAATGAGCAGTTCTTC
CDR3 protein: CASSPWGLYNEQFF

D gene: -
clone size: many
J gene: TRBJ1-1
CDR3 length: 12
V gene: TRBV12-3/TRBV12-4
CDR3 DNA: TGTGCCAGCAGTCCGCGGACAGCTGAAGCTTTCTTT
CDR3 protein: CASSPRTAEAFF

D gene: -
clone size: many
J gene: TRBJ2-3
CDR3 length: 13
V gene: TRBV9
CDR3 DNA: TGTGCCAGCAGCGTAGGAGGGGTAGATACGCAGTATTTT
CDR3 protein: CASSVGGVDTQYF

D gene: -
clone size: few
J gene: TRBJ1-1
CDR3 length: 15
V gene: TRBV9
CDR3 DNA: TGTGCCAGCAGCGTAGCCGCACGGGGGAACACTGAAGCTTTCTTT
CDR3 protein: CASSVAARGNTEAFF

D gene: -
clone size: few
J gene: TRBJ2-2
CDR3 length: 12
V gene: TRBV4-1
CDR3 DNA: TGCGCCAGCAGCGATGTAAGCGGGGAGCTGTTTTTT
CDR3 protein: CASSDVSGELFF

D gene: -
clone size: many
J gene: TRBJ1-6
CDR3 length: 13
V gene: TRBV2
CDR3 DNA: TGTGCCAGCATGGGGGGTATGAATTCACCCCTCCACTTT
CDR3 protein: CASMGGMNSPLHF

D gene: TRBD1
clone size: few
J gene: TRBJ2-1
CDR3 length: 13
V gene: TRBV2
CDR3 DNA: TGTGCCAGTCTACAGGGGGAATACAATGAGCAGTTCTTC
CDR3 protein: CASLQGEYNEQFF

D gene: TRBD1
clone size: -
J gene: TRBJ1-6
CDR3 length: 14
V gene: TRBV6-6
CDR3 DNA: TGTGCCAGCAATGGACAGGGGCGTAATTCACCCCTCCACTTT
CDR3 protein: CASNGQGRNSPLHF

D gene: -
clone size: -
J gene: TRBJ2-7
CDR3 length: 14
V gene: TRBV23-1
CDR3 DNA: TGCGCCAGCAGTCAACGGGACCCCTACTACGAGCAGTGCTTC
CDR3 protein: CASSQRDPYYEQCF

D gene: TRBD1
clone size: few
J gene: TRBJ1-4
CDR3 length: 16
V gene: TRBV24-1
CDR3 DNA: TGTGCCAGCAGTGATTTGCGGGAGTACCGGGGGACAGGGCTGTTTTTT
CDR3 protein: CASSDLREYRGTGLFF

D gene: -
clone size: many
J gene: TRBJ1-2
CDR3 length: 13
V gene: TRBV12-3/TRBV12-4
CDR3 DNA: TGTGCCAGCAGCTCGGGCCAGGCTTTTGGCTACACCTTC
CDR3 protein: CASSSGQAFGYTF

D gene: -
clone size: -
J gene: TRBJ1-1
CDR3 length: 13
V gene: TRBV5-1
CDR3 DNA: TGCGCCAGCAGCTTGGGCGCGCTAAATGAAGCTTTCTTT
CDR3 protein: CASSLGALNEAFF

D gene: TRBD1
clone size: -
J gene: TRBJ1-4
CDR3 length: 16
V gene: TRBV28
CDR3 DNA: TGTGCCAGCAGCCCATCGTCGGGACAGGGGCTGGAAAAACTGTTTTTT
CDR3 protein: CASSPSSGQGLEKLFF

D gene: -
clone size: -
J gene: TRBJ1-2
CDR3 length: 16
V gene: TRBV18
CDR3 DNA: TGTGCCAGCTCACCAATGTCGGGGGCAGGTACTTATGGCTACACCTTC
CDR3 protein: CASSPMSGAGTYGYTF